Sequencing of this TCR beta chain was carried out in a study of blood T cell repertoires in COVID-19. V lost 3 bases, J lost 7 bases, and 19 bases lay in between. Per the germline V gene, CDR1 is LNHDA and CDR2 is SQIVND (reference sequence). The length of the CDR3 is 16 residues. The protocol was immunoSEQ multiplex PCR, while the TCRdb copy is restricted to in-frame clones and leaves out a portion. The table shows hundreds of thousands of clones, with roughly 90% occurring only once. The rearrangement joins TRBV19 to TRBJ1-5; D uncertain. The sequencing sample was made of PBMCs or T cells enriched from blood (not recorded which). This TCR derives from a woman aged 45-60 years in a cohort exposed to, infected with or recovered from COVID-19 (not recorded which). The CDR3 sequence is CASSISWYSQSQPQHF. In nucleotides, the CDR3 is TGTGCCAGTAGTATCAGTTGGTATTCCCAATCCCAGCCCCAGCATTTT.